These T cell receptor beta chains were read from a single sample in a study of cytomegalovirus exposure and HLA in healthy donors. Repertoires were generated with immunoSEQ multiplex PCR, while TCRdb's copy carries only in-frame clones and drops some. Here the sample spans some 150,000 clones, under 90% being singletons. Sequenced input: PBMCs. The receptors shown here come from a male donor in good health and CMV-seronegative. Both conserved end residues are part of each CDR3. The D gene is left open where the match is weak. Size is stated for part of the rows, as once, few or many counts, or as a class when the clone is expanded.

v_gene	abundance	d_gene	j_gene	CDR3aa	CDR3nt
TRBV5-6	NA	TRBD1	TRBJ1-6	CASSLPQGGSPLHF	TGTGCCAGCAGCTTGCCCCAGGGGGGTTCACCCCTCCACTTT
TRBV7-2	NA	NA	TRBJ2-5	CASSLGAGARKTQYF	TGTGCCAGCAGCTTAGGGGCAGGGGCGCGAAAGACCCAGTACTTC
TRBV6-6	NA	TRBD1	TRBJ2-7	CASTPPGQGSYEQYF	TGTGCCAGCACCCCCCCCGGACAGGGCTCCTACGAGCAGTACTTC
TRBV6-1	NA	TRBD1	TRBJ1-1	CASSEQGVETEAFF	TGTGCCAGCAGCGAACAGGGGGTTGAGACTGAAGCTTTCTTT
TRBV19	NA	NA	TRBJ1-1	CASSIVPHTEAFF	TGTGCCAGTAGTATCGTTCCCCACACTGAAGCTTTCTTT
TRBV25-1	NA	TRBD2	TRBJ2-3	CASSEIRSSGGAGDTQYF	TGTGCCAGCAGTGAAATTCGGTCTAGCGGGGGGGCCGGGGATACGCAGTATTTT
TRBV4-3	NA	NA	TRBJ1-2	CASSRGRSEGYTF	TGCGCCAGCAGCCGAGGGAGGTCGGAGGGCTACACCTTC
TRBV6-1	NA	TRBD1	TRBJ2-5	CASSAGTDAEETQYF	TGTGCCAGCAGTGCCGGGACAGACGCTGAAGAGACCCAGTACTTC
TRBV4-1	NA	NA	TRBJ2-7	CASSGRSFEQYF	TGCGCCAGCAGCGGTCGGTCGTTCGAGCAGTACTTC
TRBV10-3	NA	TRBD1	TRBJ2-7	CAINQGELPAYEQYF	TGTGCCATCAACCAGGGGGAACTCCCGGCCTACGAGCAGTACTTC
TRBV5-1	NA	TRBD2	TRBJ2-1	CASRTGTSGSFNEQFF	TGCGCCAGCAGGACCGGGACTAGCGGGAGTTTCAATGAGCAGTTCTTC
TRBV18	NA	TRBD1	TRBJ1-5	CASSPVRTGTEHNSNQPQHF	TGTGCCAGCTCACCCGTCAGAACCGGGACAGAACACAATAGCAATCAGCCCCAGCATTTT
TRBV19	NA	TRBD1	TRBJ1-1	CASSIGQGTGEAFF	TGTGCCAGTAGTATAGGACAGGGAACAGGTGAAGCTTTCTTT
TRBV5-1	NA	NA	TRBJ2-1	CASSLFIGAESYNEQFF	TGCGCCAGCAGCCTATTCATTGGCGCGGAGTCCTACAATGAGCAGTTCTTC
TRBV27	NA	TRBD2	TRBJ2-7	CASSLASGGAYEQYF	TGTGCCAGCAGTTTAGCTAGCGGGGGGGCCTACGAGCAGTACTTC
TRBV5-1	NA	TRBD2	TRBJ2-7	CASTLTAGSYEQYF	TGCGCCAGCACCCTGACAGCGGGATCCTACGAGCAGTACTTC
TRBV20-1	NA	NA	TRBJ2-5	CSARVRGTQYF	TGCAGTGCTAGGGTCCGGGGGACCCAGTACTTC
TRBV7-3	NA	TRBD2	TRBJ2-7	CASSLTGGYEQYF	TGTGCCAGCAGCTTAACGGGGGGGTACGAGCAGTACTTC
TRBV4-3	NA	NA	TRBJ2-7	CASSAGQQYEQYF	TGCGCCAGCAGCGCGGGACAGCAGTACGAGCAGTACTTC
TRBV5-1	NA	TRBD2	TRBJ2-1	CASRLANGIYNEQFF	TGCGCCAGCAGACTAGCGAACGGTATATACAATGAGCAGTTCTTC
TRBV25-1	NA	NA	TRBJ2-7	CASSEPGQSEQYF	TGTGCCAGCAGTGAACCTGGACAGTCCGAGCAGTACTTC
TRBV11-3	NA	NA	TRBJ1-3	CASSLSAGIGNTIYF	TGTGCCAGCAGCTTAAGCGCGGGCATAGGAAACACCATATATTTT
TRBV18	few	NA	TRBJ1-2	CASSPRAGFDYGYTF	TGTGCCAGCTCACCAAGAGCAGGGTTCGACTATGGCTACACCTTC
TRBV4-1	once	TRBD2	TRBJ2-7	CASSANRGGYEQYF	TGCGCCAGCAGCGCAAACCGGGGGGGGTACGAGCAGTACTTC
TRBV5-1	NA	TRBD1	TRBJ1-5	CASSISKARGRGSVQPQHF	TGCGCCAGCAGCATTAGTAAGGCAAGAGGCAGGGGGAGTGTGCAGCCCCAGCATTTT
TRBV6-1	few	TRBD2	TRBJ2-2	CASSLTGTIPGELFF	TGTGCCAGCAGTCTTACCGGGACTATACCCGGGGAGCTGTTTTTT
TRBV7-9	NA	NA	TRBJ1-5	CASSLGGSSNQPQHF	TGTGCCAGCAGCTTAGGCGGCAGTAGCAATCAGCCCCAGCATTTT
TRBV5-6	NA	NA	TRBJ2-5	CASSLVRAVTQYF	TGTGCCAGCAGCTTGGTGCGGGCAGTGACCCAGTACTTC
TRBV29-1	NA	NA	TRBJ1-1	CSVADRLNTEAFF	TGCAGCGTTGCCGACAGGTTGAACACTGAAGCTTTCTTT
TRBV27	NA	NA	TRBJ2-2	CASSPRGLRLGTGELFF	TGTGCCAGCAGTCCCCGAGGACTTCGACTCGGCACCGGGGAGCTGTTTTTT
TRBV6-6	few	NA	TRBJ2-7	CASRVGRNSYEQYF	TGTGCCAGCAGGGTGGGGCGGAACTCCTACGAGCAGTACTTC
TRBV25-1	once	NA	TRBJ1-2	CASSEGAKTSYGYTF	TGTGCCAGCAGTGAAGGGGCAAAAACCTCATATGGCTACACCTTC
TRBV7-2	NA	NA	TRBJ1-3	CASSSRHRSGNTIYF	TGTGCCAGCAGCTCGCGACACCGCTCTGGAAACACCATATATTTT
TRBV6-6	NA	TRBD2	TRBJ2-1	CASSVPGTSGYNEQFF	TGTGCCAGCAGTGTCCCAGGGACTAGCGGGTACAATGAGCAGTTCTTC
TRBV10-1	few	NA	TRBJ2-5	CASSESEGPWETQYF	TGCGCCAGCAGTGAGTCGGAGGGGCCCTGGGAGACCCAGTACTTC